A selection of T cell receptor beta chains follows, all from one sample in a study of blood T cells in healthy people across ages. TCRdb re-called the 5' RACE reads through MiXCR, storing one row per CDR3 protein. The sample holds 630,000 or so distinct CDR3 sequences, roughly 30% seen once. Sequencing input: blood. These receptors were taken from a woman of 80 years or more in good health. The CDR3 runs from the conserved cysteine through the conserved F or W. Fields, in order: CDR3 length, V gene, D gene, clone size, J gene, CDR3 protein, CDR3 DNA. A D gene is named only where the DNA matches it firmly. Clone size is given for some rows only: seen once, a few or many times, or a class if the clone is expanded.

CDR3 length: 16
V gene: TRBV24-1
D gene: TRBD1
clone size: many
J gene: TRBJ1-5
CDR3 protein: CATSSGGQEFNQPQHF
CDR3 DNA: TGTGCCACCAGTTCCGGTGGACAGGAATTCAATCAGCCCCAGCATTTT

CDR3 length: 14
V gene: TRBV20-1
D gene: TRBD1
clone size: .
J gene: TRBJ2-7
CDR3 protein: CSARHGQGAYERYF
CDR3 DNA: TGCAGTGCTAGACACGGACAGGGGGCCTACGAGCGGTACTTC

CDR3 length: 15
V gene: TRBV12-3/TRBV12-4
D gene: .
clone size: many
J gene: TRBJ1-5
CDR3 protein: CASSLQGGGHQPQHF
CDR3 DNA: TGTGCCAGCAGTTTACAGGGTGGGGGTCATCAGCCCCAGCATTTT

CDR3 length: 14
V gene: TRBV29-1
D gene: .
clone size: many
J gene: TRBJ1-1
CDR3 protein: CSVEPGQVGTEAFF
CDR3 DNA: TGCAGCGTTGAACCGGGGCAAGTGGGAACTGAAGCTTTCTTT

CDR3 length: 18
V gene: TRBV5-1
D gene: .
clone size: .
J gene: TRBJ1-1
CDR3 protein: CASSFGSGITRRNAEAFF
CDR3 DNA: TGCGCCAGCAGCTTCGGGTCTGGCATAACCCGTCGGAACGCTGAAGCTTTCTTT

CDR3 length: 15
V gene: TRBV6-6
D gene: TRBD1
clone size: many
J gene: TRBJ2-7
CDR3 protein: CASSDRDRGSYEQYF
CDR3 DNA: TGTGCCAGCAGTGACCGGGACAGGGGTTCCTACGAGCAGTACTTC

CDR3 length: 15
V gene: TRBV28
D gene: .
clone size: .
J gene: TRBJ1-1
CDR3 protein: CASSWASGSGTEAFF
CDR3 DNA: TGTGCCAGCAGTTGGGCCTCGGGGTCGGGCACTGAAGCTTTCTTT

CDR3 length: 14
V gene: TRBV5-6
D gene: TRBD1
clone size: many
J gene: TRBJ2-5
CDR3 protein: CASTTGGLRETQYF
CDR3 DNA: TGTGCCAGCACCACAGGGGGCCTTCGGGAGACCCAGTACTTC

CDR3 length: 15
V gene: TRBV5-1
D gene: .
clone size: .
J gene: TRBJ2-2
CDR3 protein: CASSLFGEGTGELFF
CDR3 DNA: .

CDR3 length: 16
V gene: TRBV30
D gene: .
clone size: many
J gene: TRBJ1-6
CDR3 protein: CAWSDLLGGQISPLHF
CDR3 DNA: TGTGCCTGGAGTGACCTCCTCGGGGGACAAATTTCACCCCTCCACTTT

CDR3 length: 16
V gene: TRBV12-3/TRBV12-4
D gene: .
clone size: .
J gene: TRBJ2-3
CDR3 protein: CASSLVHRIRGDMQYF
CDR3 DNA: TGTGCCAGCAGTTTAGTGCACCGCATAAGGGGAGATATGCAGTATTTT

CDR3 length: 15
V gene: TRBV5-1
D gene: .
clone size: many
J gene: TRBJ2-3
CDR3 protein: CASSSSSRRTDTQYF
CDR3 DNA: TGCGCCAGCAGCTCGTCCAGCCGAAGGACAGATACGCAGTATTTT

CDR3 length: 15
V gene: TRBV7-9
D gene: .
clone size: few
J gene: TRBJ1-5
CDR3 protein: CASSLDTGVNQPQHF
CDR3 DNA: TGTGCCAGCAGCTTAGATACCGGGGTCAATCAGCCCCAGCATTTT

CDR3 length: 14
V gene: TRBV20-1
D gene: .
clone size: .
J gene: TRBJ1-4
CDR3 protein: CSARDGRDNEKLFF
CDR3 DNA: TGCAGTGCTAGAGATGGCCGGGACAATGAAAAACTGTTTTTT

CDR3 length: 13
V gene: TRBV27
D gene: .
clone size: many
J gene: TRBJ1-2
CDR3 protein: CASSYEGNYGYTF
CDR3 DNA: TGTGCCAGCAGCTATGAGGGTAACTATGGCTACACCTTC

CDR3 length: 13
V gene: TRBV20-1
D gene: TRBD1
clone size: many
J gene: TRBJ1-5
CDR3 protein: CSATTGGGQPQHF
CDR3 DNA: TGCAGTGCTACTACAGGGGGTGGTCAGCCCCAGCATTTT

CDR3 length: 15
V gene: TRBV6-5
D gene: .
clone size: once
J gene: TRBJ1-6
CDR3 protein: CASSRKWGQDSPFHF
CDR3 DNA: TGTGCCAGCAGTCGCAAGTGGGGGCAGGATTCACCCTTCCACTTT

CDR3 length: 16
V gene: TRBV30
D gene: TRBD2
clone size: few
J gene: TRBJ2-3
CDR3 protein: CAWSPGTSGVTDTQYF
CDR3 DNA: TGTGCCTGGAGTCCCGGGACTAGCGGGGTCACAGATACGCAGTATTTT

CDR3 length: 14
V gene: TRBV30
D gene: .
clone size: many
J gene: TRBJ1-6
CDR3 protein: CAWSAEGVFGPLHF
CDR3 DNA: TGTGCCTGGAGTGCGGAAGGGGTTTTCGGACCCCTCCACTTT

CDR3 length: 14
V gene: TRBV6-6
D gene: .
clone size: few
J gene: TRBJ2-2
CDR3 protein: CASSYSAVTGELFF
CDR3 DNA: TGTGCCAGCAGTTACTCAGCCGTAACCGGGGAGCTGTTTTTT

CDR3 length: 14
V gene: TRBV28
D gene: .
clone size: once
J gene: TRBJ2-3
CDR3 protein: CASSLNGGPDTQYF
CDR3 DNA: TGTGCCAGCAGTTTGAATGGGGGCCCAGATACGCAGTATTTT

CDR3 length: 15
V gene: TRBV27
D gene: TRBD1
clone size: many
J gene: TRBJ1-5
CDR3 protein: CASSPGTGRNQPQHF
CDR3 DNA: TGTGCCAGCAGTCCCGGGACAGGACGCAATCAGCCCCAGCATTTT

CDR3 length: 13
V gene: TRBV7-9
D gene: .
clone size: many
J gene: TRBJ2-7
CDR3 protein: CASSFDGPSEQYF
CDR3 DNA: TGTGCCAGCAGCTTCGATGGACCTTCCGAGCAGTACTTC

CDR3 length: 18
V gene: TRBV12-5
D gene: TRBD2
clone size: many
J gene: TRBJ2-5
CDR3 protein: CASGLPWGLAGNQETQYF
CDR3 DNA: TGTGCTAGTGGTTTGCCTTGGGGACTAGCGGGGAACCAAGAGACCCAGTACTTC

CDR3 length: 18
V gene: TRBV5-1
D gene: TRBD1
clone size: .
J gene: TRBJ2-2
CDR3 protein: CASSPGVETGGNTGELFF
CDR3 DNA: TGCGCCAGCAGCCCCGGGGTTGAGACAGGGGGCAACACCGGGGAGCTGTTTTTT

CDR3 length: 12
V gene: TRBV6-1
D gene: .
clone size: few
J gene: TRBJ1-2
CDR3 protein: CASTLGRDGYTF
CDR3 DNA: TGTGCCAGCACCCTCGGGAGGGATGGCTACACCTTC

CDR3 length: 15
V gene: TRBV29-1
D gene: .
clone size: many
J gene: TRBJ1-1
CDR3 protein: CSVAHLPSMNTEAFF
CDR3 DNA: TGCAGCGTTGCCCACTTACCATCAATGAACACTGAAGCTTTCTTT

CDR3 length: 17
V gene: TRBV7-9
D gene: .
clone size: many
J gene: TRBJ1-4
CDR3 protein: CASSPGAGSPTNEKLFF
CDR3 DNA: TGTGCCAGCAGCCCTGGGGCGGGCTCCCCAACTAATGAAAAACTGTTTTTT

CDR3 length: 16
V gene: TRBV6-1
D gene: TRBD2
clone size: many
J gene: TRBJ2-1
CDR3 protein: CASRLAGGRISNEQFF
CDR3 DNA: TGTGCCAGCAGACTAGCGGGGGGGCGAATTTCTAATGAGCAGTTCTTC

CDR3 length: 15
V gene: TRBV7-3
D gene: .
clone size: .
J gene: TRBJ2-7
CDR3 protein: CASSRDRGIYNEQYF
CDR3 DNA: TGTGCCAGCAGCCGAGATCGTGGGATCTACAATGAGCAGTACTTC

CDR3 length: 14
V gene: TRBV20-1
D gene: .
clone size: many
J gene: TRBJ2-1
CDR3 protein: CSAYRVQSYNEQFF
CDR3 DNA: TGCAGTGCTTACCGGGTCCAGAGCTACAATGAGCAGTTCTTC

CDR3 length: 13
V gene: TRBV10-3
D gene: TRBD2
clone size: .
J gene: TRBJ2-7
CDR3 protein: CAISSGRFDEQYF
CDR3 DNA: TGTGCCATCAGTAGCGGGAGGTTCGACGAGCAGTACTTC

CDR3 length: 14
V gene: TRBV20-1
D gene: TRBD2
clone size: .
J gene: TRBJ2-7
CDR3 protein: CSANGLAGGLEQYF
CDR3 DNA: TGCAGTGCTAACGGGCTAGCGGGGGGACTTGAGCAGTACTTC

CDR3 length: 15
V gene: TRBV28
D gene: TRBD2
clone size: .
J gene: TRBJ2-3
CDR3 protein: CASSGTSGRTDTQYF
CDR3 DNA: TGTGCCAGCAGCGGGACTAGCGGGAGGACAGATACGCAGTATTTT

CDR3 length: 14
V gene: TRBV29-1
D gene: .
clone size: many
J gene: TRBJ2-1
CDR3 protein: CSGQVALSYNEQFF
CDR3 DNA: TGCAGCGGCCAAGTGGCCCTCTCCTACAATGAGCAGTTCTTC

CDR3 length: 15
V gene: TRBV7-2
D gene: .
clone size: .
J gene: TRBJ1-5
CDR3 protein: CASSLGQVSNQPQHF
CDR3 DNA: TGTGCCAGCAGCTTAGGGCAGGTTAGCAATCAGCCCCAGCATTTT

CDR3 length: 16
V gene: TRBV9
D gene: TRBD2
clone size: .
J gene: TRBJ2-3
CDR3 protein: CASSVGAGGPSDTQYF
CDR3 DNA: TGTGCCAGCAGCGTGGGAGCGGGGGGGCCGTCGGATACGCAGTATTTT

CDR3 length: 15
V gene: TRBV7-2
D gene: TRBD2
clone size: few
J gene: TRBJ2-2
CDR3 protein: CASSSGLAGAGELFF
CDR3 DNA: TGTGCCAGCAGCTCCGGACTAGCGGGAGCCGGGGAGCTGTTTTTT

CDR3 length: 14
V gene: TRBV20-1
D gene: TRBD1
clone size: many
J gene: TRBJ1-5
CDR3 protein: CSAKGQVTNQPQHF
CDR3 DNA: TGCAGTGCCAAGGGACAGGTAACCAATCAGCCCCAGCATTTT

CDR3 length: 16
V gene: TRBV4-2
D gene: .
clone size: .
J gene: TRBJ1-3
CDR3 protein: CASSPPRDFGGNTIYF
CDR3 DNA: TGTGCCAGCAGCCCTCCCCGGGACTTCGGAGGAAACACCATATATTTT

CDR3 length: 15
V gene: TRBV7-9
D gene: TRBD1
clone size: .
J gene: TRBJ2-5
CDR3 protein: CASSHWDRGRETQYF
CDR3 DNA: TGTGCCAGCAGCCATTGGGACAGGGGGCGGGAGACCCAGTACTTC

CDR3 length: 15
V gene: TRBV18
D gene: .
clone size: many
J gene: TRBJ2-1
CDR3 protein: CASSARERSYNEQFF
CDR3 DNA: TGTGCCAGCTCAGCCAGGGAACGGTCCTACAATGAGCAGTTCTTC